This is a list of T cell receptor beta chains from one sample in a study of T cell responses to AZD1222 COVID-19 vaccine. Repertoires were generated with immunoSEQ multiplex PCR, while TCRdb's copy carries only in-frame clones and drops some. Found here are under 150,000 clones, approximately 92% of them singletons; the top ten hold around 3.5%. The input for sequencing was peripheral blood, taken 28 days after the second AZD1222 dose. The receptors here all came from an adult who received the AZD1222 COVID-19 vaccine. Each CDR3 is given with its conserved first and last residue. A D gene is named only where the DNA matches it firmly. The size of a clone is reported for some rows only, either as once, few or many, or as a class for expanded clones.

v_call	j_call	d_call	clone_size	cdr3_nt	cdr3_aa
TRBV19	TRBJ2-3	.	.	TGTGCCAGTAGTATGCAGGGTCCAGATACGCAGTATTTT	CASSMQGPDTQYF
TRBV30	TRBJ2-2	.	.	TGTGCCCACGGGGGAGCTGCTGGCGGGGAGCTGTTTTTT	CAHGGAAGGELFF
TRBV7-9	TRBJ1-1	.	.	TGTGCCAGCAACCCCCCCGGGACCGGGACTGAAGCTTTCTTT	CASNPPGTGTEAFF
TRBV3-1/TRBV3-2	TRBJ1-3	TRBD1	.	TGTGCCAGCAGCCAACGTATGACCGGGACAGTTGGAAACACCATATATTTT	CASSQRMTGTVGNTIYF
TRBV5-6	TRBJ1-6	.	.	TGTGCCAGCAGCTTGGTACGCCAGTTTGATTCACCCCTCCACTTT	CASSLVRQFDSPLHF
TRBV4-2	TRBJ1-5	.	.	TGTGCCAGCAGCTACAGCTTCAATCAGCCCCAGCATTTT	CASSYSFNQPQHF
TRBV5-4	TRBJ1-1	.	once	TGTGCCAGCACCCTAAACGGTAACACTGAAGCTTTCTTT	CASTLNGNTEAFF
TRBV27	TRBJ2-5	.	.	TGTGCCAGCGGCTTCGCGGCAGTAGAAGAGACCCAGTACTTC	CASGFAAVEETQYF
TRBV5-6	TRBJ1-6	.	.	TGTGCCAGCAGTAAAGGGCCCCTCGGATATTCACCCCTCCACTTT	CASSKGPLGYSPLHF
TRBV27	TRBJ1-2	TRBD1	.	TGTGCCAGCAGTTTCAGGGGGGGAGGCTATGGCTACACCTTC	CASSFRGGGYGYTF
TRBV11-2	TRBJ1-6	TRBD1	.	TGTGCCAGCAGCTTAGTTGGACAGGGGAGTGGTTCACCCCTCCACTTT	CASSLVGQGSGSPLHF
TRBV27	TRBJ2-1	TRBD1	.	TGTGCCACATTACAGGGGTCCGGCTCCTACAATGAGCAGTTCTTC	CATLQGSGSYNEQFF
TRBV28	TRBJ2-7	.	.	TGTGCCAGCAGTTTTATTGGACAGACCTACGAGCAGTACTTC	CASSFIGQTYEQYF
TRBV20-1	TRBJ1-2	.	.	TGCACCCCATCGGGGGGCAATGGCTACACCTTC	CTPSGGNGYTF
TRBV14	TRBJ2-2	.	once	TGTACCAGCAGACCGGGTCGGAGCACCGGGGAGCTGTTTTTT	CTSRPGRSTGELFF
TRBV30	TRBJ1-1	.	.	TGTGCCTGGAGTGAGCAGGAGAACACTGAAGCTTTCTTT	CAWSEQENTEAFF
TRBV21-1	TRBJ2-1	.	.	TGTGCCAGCAGAGGCGGGAGTGTTAATGAGCAGTTCTTC	CASRGGSVNEQFF
TRBV10-3	TRBJ1-2	.	.	TGTGCCATCAGTGAAGGGGACCGTTATGGCTACACCTTC	CAISEGDRYGYTF
TRBV5-5	TRBJ2-3	.	.	TGTGCCAGCAGCCCCCTAGCGTCGGGAGATACGCAGTATTTT	CASSPLASGDTQYF
TRBV30	TRBJ2-1	.	.	TGTGCCTGGAGTCCGGGGGCGTCCCCCTACAATGAGCAGTTCTTC	CAWSPGASPYNEQFF
TRBV28	TRBJ1-3	.	.	TGTGCCAGCAGTCTGGGTGGGGTTGACTCTGGAAACACCATATATTTT	CASSLGGVDSGNTIYF
TRBV28	TRBJ1-6	.	once	TGTGCCAGCAGTTTATATCCTACAGGCGAATCACCCCTCCACTTT	CASSLYPTGESPLHF
TRBV5-5	TRBJ2-5	.	.	TGTGCCAGCAGCGAAGACAGAGTACAAGAGACCCAGTACTTC	CASSEDRVQETQYF
TRBV6-5	TRBJ2-7	TRBD2	.	TGTGCCAGCAGCCGTACTAGCGGGAGTTACGAGCAGTACTTC	CASSRTSGSYEQYF
TRBV28	TRBJ1-2	.	.	TGTGCCAGCAGTATACATGAAATCTTTAACTATGGCTACACCTTC	CASSIHEIFNYGYTF
TRBV30	TRBJ1-5	.	.	TGTGCCTGGAGCTTGGCGGGTATTCGGGAGCAGCATTTT	CAWSLAGIREQHF
TRBV6-5	TRBJ2-5	TRBD1	.	TGTGCCAGCAGGACAACAGGGGGCAGGGAGACCCAGTACTTC	CASRTTGGRETQYF
TRBV19	TRBJ2-7	.	.	TGTGCCAGTAGCACTCAGGGTAGCTCCTACGAGCAGTACTTC	CASSTQGSSYEQYF
TRBV27	TRBJ2-1	TRBD2	.	TGTGCCAGCAGAGAGAGACTAGCCCCGATTAGGTACAATGAGCAGTTCTTC	CASRERLAPIRYNEQFF
TRBV19	TRBJ1-2	.	once	TGTGCCAGTAGTCCTAACCAAGGGGACGGGAGCTACACCTTC	CASSPNQGDGSYTF
TRBV7-8	TRBJ2-3	.	once	TGTGCCAGCAGCTTAGGGCCGGGAAGCTTCGATACGCAGTATTTT	CASSLGPGSFDTQYF
TRBV10-3	TRBJ2-1	.	.	TGTGCCATCAGTGTGGCTAGCAGGAATGAGCAGTTCTTC	CAISVASRNEQFF
TRBV15	TRBJ1-2	.	.	TGTGCCACCAGCAGAGCCCTTGGTGGCTACACCTTC	CATSRALGGYTF
TRBV29-1	TRBJ1-1	TRBD1	.	TGCAGCGTGGAGGGACAGGGGGAAGCTTTCTTT	CSVEGQGEAFF
TRBV6-5	TRBJ1-1	.	once	TGTGCCAGCAGTTGGCCCGGGACCACACCTTTCTTT	CASSWPGTTPFF
TRBV7-3	TRBJ2-3	.	.	TGTGCCAGCAGCTTAGGCCCTTTGGGTGCAGATACGCAGTATTTT	CASSLGPLGADTQYF
TRBV30	TRBJ1-1	.	.	TGTGCCTGGGGGGTTGCGGAGAACACTGAAGCTTTCTTT	CAWGVAENTEAFF
TRBV12-2	TRBJ2-3	.	few	TGTGCAAGTCGGATCAGGGGGCGGACAGATACGCAGTATTTT	CASRIRGRTDTQYF
TRBV7-2	TRBJ2-7	TRBD2	.	TGTGCCAGCAGCTCGCAATTAGCGGGTTCCTACGAGCAGTACTTC	CASSSQLAGSYEQYF
TRBV3-1/TRBV3-2	TRBJ2-1	.	.	TGTGCCAGCAGCCAACCCATAGGCGATGAGCAGTTCTTC	CASSQPIGDEQFF
TRBV6-2/TRBV6-3	TRBJ1-2	TRBD1	.	TGTGCCAGCAGCGACAGGGACTATGGCTACACCTTC	CASSDRDYGYTF
TRBV6-5	TRBJ1-5	TRBD1	.	TGTGCCAGCAGCCCCACAGGGGGGGATCAGCCCCAGCATTTT	CASSPTGGDQPQHF
TRBV30	TRBJ1-6	.	.	TGTGCCCTGGCTGCCTATAATTCACCCCTCCACTTT	CALAAYNSPLHF
TRBV7-2	TRBJ1-2	TRBD1	.	TGTGCCAGCAGCTTAGCGCCGGGACAGGGGAGGGGCTACACCTTC	CASSLAPGQGRGYTF
TRBV7-2	TRBJ2-1	TRBD1	.	TGTGCCAGCAGCCTCCGGGACAGGGCCCGGGAGCAGTTCTTC	CASSLRDRAREQFF
TRBV19	TRBJ1-1	TRBD1	.	TGTGCCAGTAATGGGGCAGGGGGCCTGCGGACTGAAGCTTTCTTT	CASNGAGGLRTEAFF
TRBV30	TRBJ2-5	TRBD1	.	TGTGCCTGGAGTGCCCTCCGGGACAGGGGGATCTGGTACCAAGAGACCCAGTACTTC	CAWSALRDRGIWYQETQYF
TRBV28	TRBJ1-4	TRBD1	.	TGTGCCAGCAGTTTACTCCCGACAGGGGCTAAGGAAAAACTGTTTTTT	CASSLLPTGAKEKLFF
TRBV6-5	TRBJ1-2	.	.	TGTGCCAGCAGCTCCGTTGGAAGTGGCTACACCTTC	CASSSVGSGYTF
TRBV6-5	TRBJ1-1	.	.	TGTGCCAGCAGTTCCCGCAGGACGAAAATGAACACTGAAGCTTTCTTT	CASSSRRTKMNTEAFF
TRBV5-1	TRBJ2-3	TRBD2	.	TGCGCCAGCAGCCGGGGACTAGCGGGAAACACAGATACGCAGTATTTT	CASSRGLAGNTDTQYF